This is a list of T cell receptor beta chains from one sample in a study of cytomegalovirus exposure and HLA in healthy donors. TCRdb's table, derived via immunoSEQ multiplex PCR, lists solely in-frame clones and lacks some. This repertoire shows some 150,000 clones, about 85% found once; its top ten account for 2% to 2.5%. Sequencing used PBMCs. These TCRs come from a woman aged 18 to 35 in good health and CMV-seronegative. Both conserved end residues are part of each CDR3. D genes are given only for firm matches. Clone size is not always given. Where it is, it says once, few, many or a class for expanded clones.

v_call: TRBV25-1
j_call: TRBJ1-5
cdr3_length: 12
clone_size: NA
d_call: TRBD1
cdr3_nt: TGTGCCAGCAGTGAGCCAGGGGGGCCCCAGCATTTT
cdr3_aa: CASSEPGGPQHF

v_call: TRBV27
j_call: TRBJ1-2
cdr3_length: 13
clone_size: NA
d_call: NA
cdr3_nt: TGTGCCAGCAGGGTGGGGGCAAACTATGGCTACACCTTC
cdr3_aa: CASRVGANYGYTF

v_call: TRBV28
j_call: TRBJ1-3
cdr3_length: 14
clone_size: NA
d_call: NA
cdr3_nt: TGTGCCAGCAGTTTATCGACAGGAGGAAACACCATATATTTT
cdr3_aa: CASSLSTGGNTIYF

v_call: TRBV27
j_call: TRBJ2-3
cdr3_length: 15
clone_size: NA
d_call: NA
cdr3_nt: TGTGCCAGCAGTTACTACCCTAGCCGGGTAGATACGCAGTATTTT
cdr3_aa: CASSYYPSRVDTQYF

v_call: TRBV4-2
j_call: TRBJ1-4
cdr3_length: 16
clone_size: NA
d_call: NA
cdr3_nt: TGTGCCAGCAGCCAAGATCGAGGGCCTAGAGAGAAAAAACTGTTTTTT
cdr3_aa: CASSQDRGPREKKLFF

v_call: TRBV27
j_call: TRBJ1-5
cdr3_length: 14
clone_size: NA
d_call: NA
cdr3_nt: TGTGCCAGCAGGCAGGGGACGGTACCGGGGCCCCAGCATTTT
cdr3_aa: CASRQGTVPGPQHF

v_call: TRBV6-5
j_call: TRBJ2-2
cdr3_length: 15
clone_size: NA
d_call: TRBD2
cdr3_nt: TGTGCCAGCAGCCGGGGGGGGATGAACACCGGGGAGCTGTTTTTT
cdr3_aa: CASSRGGMNTGELFF

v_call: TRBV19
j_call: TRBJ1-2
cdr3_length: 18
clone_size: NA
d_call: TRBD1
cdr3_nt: TGTGCCAGTCGGGCCGGGACAGGGGGCTTATCTCCAAACTATGGCTACACCTTC
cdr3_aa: CASRAGTGGLSPNYGYTF

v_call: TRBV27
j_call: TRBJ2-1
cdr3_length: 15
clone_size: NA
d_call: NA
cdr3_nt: TGTGCCAGCAGTTTGCAGGGGATGTCTTGGGATGAGCAGTTCTTC
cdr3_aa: CASSLQGMSWDEQFF

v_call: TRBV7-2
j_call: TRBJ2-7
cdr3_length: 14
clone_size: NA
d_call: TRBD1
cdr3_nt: TGTGCCAGCAGCTGGGGACAGGGGGCTTACGAGCAGTACTTC
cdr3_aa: CASSWGQGAYEQYF

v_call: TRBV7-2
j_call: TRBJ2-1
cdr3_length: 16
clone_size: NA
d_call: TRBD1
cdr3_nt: TGTGCCAGCAGCACACAACCGGGACAGGGCTATAATGAGCAGTTCTTC
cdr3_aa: CASSTQPGQGYNEQFF

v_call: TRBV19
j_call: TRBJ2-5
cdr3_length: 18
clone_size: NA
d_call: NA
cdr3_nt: TGTGCCAGTAGTATAGGGGGAAGTGTCTGGGGGCGCGGGGAGACCCAGTACTTC
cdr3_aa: CASSIGGSVWGRGETQYF

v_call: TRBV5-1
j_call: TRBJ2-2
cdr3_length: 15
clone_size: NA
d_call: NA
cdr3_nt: TGCGCCAGCAGCTTACTACAGGGGAACACCGGGGAGCTGTTTTTT
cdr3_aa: CASSLLQGNTGELFF

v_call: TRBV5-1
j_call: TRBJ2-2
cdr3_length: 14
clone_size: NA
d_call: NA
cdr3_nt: TGCGCCAGCAGCTTGGACCCGGGTACCGGGGAGCTGTTTTTT
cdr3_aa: CASSLDPGTGELFF

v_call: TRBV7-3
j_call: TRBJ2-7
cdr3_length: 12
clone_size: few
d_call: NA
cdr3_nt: TGTGCCAGCAAGGGCAGGGGTCCCGAGCAGTACTTC
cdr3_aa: CASKGRGPEQYF

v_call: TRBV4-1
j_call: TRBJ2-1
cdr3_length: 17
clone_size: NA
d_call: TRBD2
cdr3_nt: TGCGCCAGCAGCCAAGAGGGACTAGCGGGAGCGAACAATGAGCAGTTCTTC
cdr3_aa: CASSQEGLAGANNEQFF

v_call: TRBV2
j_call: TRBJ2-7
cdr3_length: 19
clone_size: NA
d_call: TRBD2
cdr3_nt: TGTGCCAGCAGTGAAAATTGGGGCGGGAGGGCCATTAGTCGCTACGAGCAGTACTTC
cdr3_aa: CASSENWGGRAISRYEQYF

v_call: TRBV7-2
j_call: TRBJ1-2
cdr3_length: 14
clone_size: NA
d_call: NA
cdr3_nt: TGTGCCAGCGAGGGTCATTGGGGGGAATATGGCTACACCTTC
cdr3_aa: CASEGHWGEYGYTF

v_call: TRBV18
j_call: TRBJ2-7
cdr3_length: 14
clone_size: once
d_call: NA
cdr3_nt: TGTGCCAGCTCCCCCTCGAGTGACTCCTACGAGCAGTACTTC
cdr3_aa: CASSPSSDSYEQYF

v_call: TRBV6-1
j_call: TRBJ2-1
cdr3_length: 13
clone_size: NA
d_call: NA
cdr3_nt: TGTGCCAGCATCCTGGGCCTCAGGAATGAGCAGTTCTTC
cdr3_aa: CASILGLRNEQFF

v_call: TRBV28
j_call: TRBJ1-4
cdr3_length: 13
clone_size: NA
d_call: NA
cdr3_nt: TGTGCCAGCAGTGTATACTTTAATGAAAAACTGTTTTTT
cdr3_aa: CASSVYFNEKLFF

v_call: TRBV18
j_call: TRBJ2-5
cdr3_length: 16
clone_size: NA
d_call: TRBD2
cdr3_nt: TGTGCCAGCTCACCGACTAGCGGTAGCGGGGGAGAGACCCAGTACTTC
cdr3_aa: CASSPTSGSGGETQYF

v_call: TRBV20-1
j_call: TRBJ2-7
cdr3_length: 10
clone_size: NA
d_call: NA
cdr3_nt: TGCAGTGCTCTGGAGAACGAGCAGTACTTC
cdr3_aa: CSALENEQYF

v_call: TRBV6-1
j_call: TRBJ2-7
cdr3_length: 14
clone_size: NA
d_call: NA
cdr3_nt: TGTGCCAGCAGTGTACAGGAGGGGATATACGAGCAGTACTTC
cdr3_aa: CASSVQEGIYEQYF

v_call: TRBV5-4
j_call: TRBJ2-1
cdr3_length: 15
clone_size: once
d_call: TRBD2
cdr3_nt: TGTGCCAGCAGCTTGGGCGGGACTAGCAACAATGAGCAGTTCTTC
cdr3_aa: CASSLGGTSNNEQFF

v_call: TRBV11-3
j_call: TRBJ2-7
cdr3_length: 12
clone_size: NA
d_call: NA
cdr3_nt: TGTGCCAGCACTCCACCCCCGAGGGAGCAGTACTTC
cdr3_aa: CASTPPPREQYF

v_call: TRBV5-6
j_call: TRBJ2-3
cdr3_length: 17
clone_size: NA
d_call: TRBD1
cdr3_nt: TGTGCCAGCAGCCCACTCGGTGAGACAGGGGTGACAGATACGCAGTATTTT
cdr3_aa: CASSPLGETGVTDTQYF

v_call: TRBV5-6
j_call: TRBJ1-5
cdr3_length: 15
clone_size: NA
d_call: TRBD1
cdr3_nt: TGTGCCAGCAGCTTGGCTGACAGGGCTAATCAGCCCCAGCATTTT
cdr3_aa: CASSLADRANQPQHF

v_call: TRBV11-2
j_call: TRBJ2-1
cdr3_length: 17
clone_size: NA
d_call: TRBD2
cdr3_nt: TGTGCCAGCAGCTTACTGACTAGCGGGACCTCCTACAATGAGCAGTTCTTC
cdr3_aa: CASSLLTSGTSYNEQFF